This TCR beta chain was documented in a study of Graves' ophthalmopathy and Graves' hyperthyroidism. In the study overall: Peripheral blood was collected at initial diagnosis, before any treatment. Study-wide points: Blood contained most expanded thyroid clonotypes exceeding 0.001 frequency. In separating ophthalmopathy from stable hyperthyroidism, a 13-signature model achieved roughly 87% sensitivity and 70% to 83% specificity.

Clinical symptoms, serum thyroxine, TRAb, thyroid ultrasound and orbital computed tomography were relied on for diagnosis. This clonotype was seen a few times. Its antigen is unknown. This CDR3 is built from 15 residues. Per germline, CDR1 SGHRS and CDR2 YFSETQ. The germline V and J ends were trimmed by 2 bases and 8 bases, with 16 bases remaining between them. CDR3 regions of TCR beta were amplified from RNA transcripts. An opening RT-PCR round employed HTBI primers and preceded a second-round multiplex PCR. One entry per CDR3 protein results from TCRdb running MiXCR on the multiplex PCR reads. The data contain 300,000 to 400,000 distinct CDR3 sequences, 17% of them singletons.

Input material: peripheral blood. The receptor was derived from an adult man with Graves' ophthalmopathy. V gene TRBV5-1 combines with J gene TRBJ2-2; D perhaps matches TRBD2 (5 bases). The CDR3 DNA follows: TGCGCCAGCAGCTTAGGTTCCCCCGGGGAAGGGGAGCTGTTTTTT. Its protein product is CASSLGSPGEGELFF.